Listed below are T cell receptor beta chains from one sample, sequenced in a study of shared clonotypes between healthy human individuals. The repertoire was sequenced with immunoSEQ multiplex PCR; TCRdb's copy has only in-frame clones and lacks some. The data show around 700,000 clones, about 92% seen once. Sequenced input: naive CD8+ T cells sorted from blood. Source of these receptors: a man aged 25-45 years in good health. Each CDR3 is given with its conserved first and last residue. The D gene is left open where the match is weak. Not all rows give a size; the values are once, few, many and, for expanded clones, a class.

D gene: TRBD2; CDR3 length: 13; clone size: once; V gene: TRBV14; J gene: TRBJ2-1; CDR3 DNA: TGTGCCAGCAGCCCCGGACTAGCCCATGAGCAGTTCTTC; CDR3 protein: CASSPGLAHEQFF
D gene: NA; CDR3 length: 15; clone size: once; V gene: TRBV6-1; J gene: TRBJ2-7; CDR3 DNA: TGTGCCAGCAAGCAAGAGGACAGCTCGTCCTACGAGCAGTACTTC; CDR3 protein: CASKQEDSSSYEQYF
D gene: TRBD1; CDR3 length: 15; clone size: NA; V gene: TRBV7-2; J gene: TRBJ2-1; CDR3 DNA: TGTGCCAGCAGCTTAAGGACAGGGGATTACAATGAGCAGTTCTTC; CDR3 protein: CASSLRTGDYNEQFF
D gene: TRBD2; CDR3 length: 15; clone size: NA; V gene: TRBV2; J gene: TRBJ2-1; CDR3 DNA: TGTGCCATCTTATCGCGGGAGGATCTACACGATGAGCAGTTCTTC; CDR3 protein: CAILSREDLHDEQFF
D gene: NA; CDR3 length: 16; clone size: NA; V gene: TRBV28; J gene: TRBJ2-3; CDR3 DNA: TGTGCCAGCAGTCCCTCCGGGACTGGCGGGGCAGATACGCAGTATTTT; CDR3 protein: CASSPSGTGGADTQYF
D gene: NA; CDR3 length: 17; clone size: NA; V gene: TRBV7-9; J gene: TRBJ2-3; CDR3 DNA: TGTGCCAGCAGCCATCTAGACGGGAATTCTAGCACAGATACGCAGTATTTT; CDR3 protein: CASSHLDGNSSTDTQYF
D gene: NA; CDR3 length: 13; clone size: NA; V gene: TRBV29-1; J gene: TRBJ2-7; CDR3 DNA: TGCAGCGTTCCCATAGGGGGGGCGCGCGAGCAGTACTTC; CDR3 protein: CSVPIGGAREQYF
D gene: NA; CDR3 length: 13; clone size: few; V gene: TRBV2; J gene: TRBJ2-7; CDR3 DNA: TGTGCCAGCGGGAGGACTACTGACTACGAGCAGTACTTC; CDR3 protein: CASGRTTDYEQYF
D gene: NA; CDR3 length: 17; clone size: once; V gene: TRBV10-2; J gene: TRBJ2-5; CDR3 DNA: TGCGCCAGCAGTGCCCCCCGACTAGTCGGGGAGCAAGAGACCCAGTACTTC; CDR3 protein: CASSAPRLVGEQETQYF
D gene: TRBD1; CDR3 length: 15; clone size: NA; V gene: TRBV7-2; J gene: TRBJ2-1; CDR3 DNA: TGTGCCAGCAGCCAAAACAGGGGCGGATACAATGAGCAGTTCTTC; CDR3 protein: CASSQNRGGYNEQFF
D gene: TRBD1; CDR3 length: 15; clone size: NA; V gene: TRBV10-2; J gene: TRBJ2-7; CDR3 DNA: TGCGCCAGCAGTGCCATTGGGACAGGTGCTGACGAGCAGTACTTC; CDR3 protein: CASSAIGTGADEQYF
D gene: TRBD2; CDR3 length: 15; clone size: NA; V gene: TRBV7-7; J gene: TRBJ2-7; CDR3 DNA: TGTGCTAGCAGCTTAGAGAGCGGGAGAGGGTACGAGCAGTACTTC; CDR3 protein: CASSLESGRGYEQYF
D gene: TRBD1; CDR3 length: 17; clone size: NA; V gene: TRBV5-6; J gene: TRBJ2-2; CDR3 DNA: TGTGCCAGCAGCTCAGCGGAACGGGACAGGGGAACCGGGGAGCTGTTTTTT; CDR3 protein: CASSSAERDRGTGELFF
D gene: NA; CDR3 length: 13; clone size: few; V gene: TRBV10-3; J gene: TRBJ1-2; CDR3 DNA: TGTGCCATCAGTGACCCGTCGGACTATGGCTACACCTTC; CDR3 protein: CAISDPSDYGYTF
D gene: TRBD2; CDR3 length: 14; clone size: NA; V gene: TRBV9; J gene: TRBJ2-1; CDR3 DNA: TGTGCCAGCAGCGGGGGACTAGCGGACAATGAGCAGTTCTTC; CDR3 protein: CASSGGLADNEQFF
D gene: TRBD2; CDR3 length: 15; clone size: NA; V gene: TRBV5-1; J gene: TRBJ2-5; CDR3 DNA: TGCGCCAGCAGCATCTGGACTAGCGGGAGCTACCCCCAGTACTTC; CDR3 protein: CASSIWTSGSYPQYF
D gene: NA; CDR3 length: 14; clone size: once; V gene: TRBV5-1; J gene: TRBJ1-1; CDR3 DNA: TGCGCCAGCAGCTTGGCCGGGGCTGACACTGAAGCTTTCTTT; CDR3 protein: CASSLAGADTEAFF
D gene: NA; CDR3 length: 13; clone size: NA; V gene: TRBV7-3; J gene: TRBJ2-2; CDR3 DNA: TGTGCCAGCAGTCTGGAGAACACCGGGGAGCTGTTTTTT; CDR3 protein: CASSLENTGELFF